Following are 25 T cell receptor beta chains from one sample sequenced in a study of blood T cells in healthy people across ages. Then a second PCR, running about 6 to 12 cycles, was carried out with a sample-barcoded 5' primer and a J-beta primer mix. Each CDR3 protein gets one entry after TCRdb re-called the 5' RACE reads with MiXCR. Of approximately 810,000 distinct CDR3 sequences in the sample, 25% to 35% were seen once. Sample: blood. These receptors originate from a woman of 80 years or more in good health.

Note on this clonotype: The CDR3 end shows no conserved phenylalanine or tryptophan, and so a read error is likely. This chain connects TRBV24-1 to TRBJ2-5; TRBD2 matches 8 bases. Trimming removed 2 bases from V and 1 base from J; junction bases left unmatched: 2. The V gene's germline CDR1 is KGHDR and CDR2 SFDVKD. This CDR3 is built from 15 residues. The CDR3 bases are TGTGCCACCAGTGATTGGGCGGGGGGCCAAGAGACCCAGTACTGC. It codes for CATSDWAGGQETQYC.

The sample holds many counts of this clonotype. The chain employs TRBV6-5 and TRBJ2-7; tentative D call: TRBD1 (5 bases). The V and J ends lost 4 bases and 6 bases respectively, with 16 bases between them. Per the germline V gene, CDR1 is MNHEY and CDR2 is SVGAGI. This CDR3 has 14 amino acids. The CDR3 spells CASSSPQGIGEQYF. The DNA for the CDR3 is TGTGCCAGCAGTTCCCCCCAGGGTATCGGCGAGCAGTACTTC.

This clonotype has at least ten counts. J is TRBJ2-5 and V is TRBV20-1, with a tentative D call TRBD1 (6 bases). The ends were cut back, 4 bases at V and 0 bases at J, with 12 bases in the middle. Per germline, CDR1 DFQATT and CDR2 SNEGSKA (reference sequence). The CDR3 is 14 amino acids. The CDR3 region has the DNA TGCAGTGCTAACCGACAGGAGTACCAAGAGACCCAGTACTTC. It translates to CSANRQEYQETQYF.

In DNA form, the CDR3 reads TGCAGTGCTGATGGACAGGGCCGCTTGAACACTGAAGCTTTCTTT. Amino acids: CSADGQGRLNTEAFF. The chain combines TRBV20-1 with TRBJ1-1; 8 nucleotides agree with TRBD1. V lost 5 bases, J lost 0 bases, and 8 bases stayed unmatched. Germline assignment: CDR1 DFQATT and CDR2 SNEGSKA (reference sequence). The CDR3 is 15 amino acids.

Note on this clonotype: The germline gene is not matched at one end of the junction; a read error may be the cause. This chain links TRBV5-1 with TRBJ2-1, with D perhaps matching TRBD1 (5 bases). The CDR3 loop spans 15 amino acids. Germline CDR1 reads SGHRS; CDR2 reads YFSETQ. CDR3 sequence reads: CASSFLGRTYNEQFF. The CDR3 DNA sequence: TGCGCCAGCAGCTTTCTGGGGCGTACCTACAATGAGCAATTCTTC.

Many counts were recorded for this clonotype. The rearrangement joins TRBV20-1 to TRBJ2-7, with D possibly being TRBD1 or TRBD2 (6 bases each). The germline CDR1 and CDR2 sequences are DFQATT and SNEGSKA (reference sequence). This CDR3 is built from 14 residues. V shed 3 bases and J shed 4 bases, with 16 bases lying between them. The CDR3 reads CSARGGGGAYEQYF. The CDR3 DNA follows: TGCAGTGCTAGGGGTGGAGGGGGTGCATACGAGCAGTACTTC.

This clonotype occurred a few times. V gene TRBV3-1 combines with J gene TRBJ2-3, with D hard to call. The ends were cut back, 0 bases at V and 6 bases at J, with 13 bases in the middle. The germline V gene has CDR1 LGHDT and CDR2 YNNKEL (reference sequence). There are 15 residues in the CDR3. The CDR3 sequence is CASSQEAPGVDTQYF. DNA of the CDR3: TGTGCCAGCAGCCAAGAAGCCCCCGGCGTGGATACGCAGTATTTT.

This clonotype was seen only once. This chain connects TRBV5-6 to TRBJ2-2; 9 nucleotides align to TRBD2. The germline gives CDR1 SGHDT, CDR2 YYEEEE. J gave up 1 base and V 4 bases, and 5 bases lay outside the gene matches. The CDR3 totals 16 residues. This CDR3 reads CASSVFSGGNTGELFF. The CDR3 region has the DNA TGTGCCAGCAGCGTATTTAGCGGGGGGAACACCGGGGAGCTGTTTTTT.

There are many counts of this clonotype. This sequence joins TRBV4-1 and TRBJ2-5; TRBD1 matches 9 bases. CDR1 is MGHRA and CDR2 is YSYEKL in the germline V gene. V lost 1 base and J lost 4; bases outside the gene matches: 4. CDR3 length: 15 residues. The CDR3 nucleotides read TGCGCCAGCAGCCAAGTGACAGGGGGGCTAGAGACCCAGTACTTC. It is translated as CASSQVTGGLETQYF.

The J gene is TRBJ2-5, the V gene TRBV5-6; 7 bases match TRBD1. Germline V gives CDR1 SGHDT, CDR2 YYEEEE. The CDR3 contains 14 residues. The ends lost 0 bases at V and 5 bases at J; junction bases unmatched: 4. The CDR3 reads CASSLGQGIETQYF. The CDR3 coding sequence is TGTGCCAGCAGCTTGGGACAGGGTATTGAGACCCAGTACTTC.

Many counts were recorded for this clonotype. V gene TRBV6-2 or TRBV6-3 combines with J gene TRBJ2-5; D is possibly TRBD1 (7 bases). This CDR3 spans 17 amino acids. Trimming pared 0 bases from V and 5 bases from J, leaving 19 bases between. CDR1 MNHEY and CDR2 SVGEGT come from the germline V gene. The chain's CDR3 is CASSYSAGTVSGETQYF. In DNA form, the CDR3 reads TGTGCCAGCAGTTACTCGGCGGGGACAGTCAGTGGGGAGACCCAGTACTTC.

This clonotype showed up many times. The genes are TRBV27 and TRBJ1-5, with no clear D. Trimming left V 2 bases short and J 5 bases short, with 10 bases between. Germline CDR1 reads MNHEY; CDR2 reads SMNVEV (reference sequence). The CDR3 totals 14 residues. CDR3 coding DNA: TGTGCCAGCAGTTTAACATCCCACTATCAGCCCCAGCATTTT. It yields the protein CASSLTSHYQPQHF.

To note about this clonotype: One end of the junction is discordant with germline, which a read error may explain. The V gene is TRBV27, the J gene TRBJ1-6; no definite D call. Germline V gene sequence: CDR1 MNHEY, CDR2 SMNVEV (reference sequence). The CDR3 spans 13 residues. CDR3 coding DNA: TGTGCCAGCAGTTTCGGGTCTAATTCACCCCGCCACTTT. Residues: CASSFGSNSPRHF.

This clonotype came up many times. The chain employs TRBV27 and TRBJ2-2; D perhaps matches TRBD2 (5 bases). The CDR3 has 15 amino acids. V was pared by 6 bases and J by 2 bases, with 13 bases between. Germline V gives CDR1 MNHEY, CDR2 SMNVEV (reference sequence). The CDR3 coding sequence is TGTGCCAGCAGGCGGACTGCCTCAAACACCGGGGAGCTGTTTTTT. This gives the protein CASRRTASNTGELFF.

This clonotype was counted many times. The CDR3 nucleotides are TGTGCCAGCAGTTACTCGTCGGGCATTCAGCCCCAGCATTTT. Its protein is CASSYSSGIQPQHF. The chain couples TRBV6-5 to TRBJ1-5; no firm D call. V was shortened by 0 bases and J by 6 bases, with 9 bases between the two germline ends. The CDR3 consists of 14 residues. Germline V lookup: CDR1 MNHEY, CDR2 SVGAGI.

As concerns this clonotype: A junction boundary mismatches the germline segment, possibly from a read error. The chain carries TRBV6-5 and TRBJ2-1; a possible D gene is TRBD2 (7 bases). CDR3 size: 14 residues. Germline V gene lookup returns CDR1 MNHEY and CDR2 SVGAGI. The chain's CDR3 is CASSLGGLYNERFF. CDR3 coding DNA: TGCGCCAGCAGTTTGGGGGGGCTCTACAATGAGCGGTTCTTC.

This clonotype was recorded many times. V is TRBV20-1 and J is TRBJ1-2; D not certain. Germline CDR1 DFQATT, CDR2 SNEGSKA (reference sequence). Trimming cost V 6 bases and J 4 bases, with 18 bases left between them. The CDR3 totals 14 residues. The DNA for the CDR3 is TGCAGTGCCTCCTCCGCGGGGAAACTCTATGGCTACACCTTC. Amino acids: CSASSAGKLYGYTF.

As for this clonotype: It may be a read error: a sequence one base away is much more abundant. The chain recombines TRBV12-3 or TRBV12-4 with TRBJ2-1; D gene uncertain. The CDR3 loop spans 11 amino acids. V gave up 11 bases and J gave up 9 bases, with 14 bases separating them. This chain's CDR3 is CAGGLLIEQFF. The CDR3 nucleotides read TGTGCCGGCGGATTGCTAATTGAGCAGTTCTTC.

Many counts were recorded for this clonotype. This chain uses TRBV7-9 with TRBJ2-3, with D possibly TRBD1 on 5 matching bases. Germline-derived CDR1 and CDR2 are SEHNR and FQNEAQ (reference sequence). CDR3 length: 16 residues. V was clipped by 4 bases and J by 0 bases, with 14 bases between them. The CDR3 region has the DNA TGTGCCAGCAGCTCCCAGGACACATCTAGCACAGATACGCAGTATTTT. Its protein product is CASSSQDTSSTDTQYF.

This clonotype was counted ten times or more. This chain joins TRBV7-9 and TRBJ2-1, with a possible D match to TRBD2 (6 bases). CDR3 length equals 15 residues. The V gene's germline CDR1 is SEHNR and CDR2 FQNEAQ (reference sequence). Trimming shortened V by 3 bases and J by 0 bases, and 9 bases separated the two germline ends. DNA of the CDR3: TGTGCCAGCAGCTTCCCCGGGGGCTCCTACAATGAGCAGTTCTTC. This encodes CASSFPGGSYNEQFF.

About this clonotype itself: At one end the junction does not follow the germline gene, possibly because of a read error. The chain couples TRBV12-3 or TRBV12-4 to TRBJ1-5; TRBD1 might be the D (6 bases). CDR3 length equals 17 residues. CDR3 amino acids: CASSQTDGQNSNPPQHF. In DNA form, the CDR3 reads TGTGCCAGCAGTCAGACCGACGGACAGAATAGCAATCCGCCCCAGCATTTT.

The chain uses TRBV4-3 and TRBJ2-2; no clear D gene. Germline assignment: CDR1 LGHNA and CDR2 YSLEER. V was trimmed by 4 bases and J by 7 bases, leaving 16 bases between them. This CDR3 is built from 15 residues. Here the CDR3 reads CASSPEVSAVGELFF. Here the CDR3 DNA reads TGCGCCAGCAGCCCAGAAGTCTCGGCCGTCGGGGAGCTGTTTTTT.

The chain has TRBV7-2 and TRBJ1-2; tentative D call: TRBD1 (5 bases). V was clipped by 8 bases and J by 0 bases, with 7 bases between them. This CDR3 region has 12 residues. CDR1 is SGHTA and CDR2 is FQGNSA in the germline V gene. CDR3: CASRGANYGYTF. The CDR3, as DNA: TGTGCCAGCCGAGGGGCTAACTATGGCTACACCTTC.

V usage is TRBV14 and J usage is TRBJ2-3; perhaps D is TRBD1 or TRBD2 (5 bases each). CDR1 is SGHDN and CDR2 is FVKESK in the germline V gene. The CDR3 covers 17 residues. The germline V and J ends were trimmed by 2 bases and 2 bases, with 17 bases remaining between them. CDR3 bases: TGTGCCAGCAGCCAAACCCGGGACGCAGGATACACAGATACGCAGTATTTT. It yields the protein CASSQTRDAGYTDTQYF.

This clonotype was seen at least ten times. CDR3: CASSHQGAGGYNEQFF. The CDR3 DNA reads TGCGCCAGCAGCCACCAGGGAGCGGGGGGTTACAATGAGCAGTTCTTC. The chain has TRBV5-1 and TRBJ2-1, with 9 bases lining up with TRBD2. Trimming removed 4 bases from V and 4 bases from J; junction bases left unmatched: 9. This CDR3 region has 16 residues. The V gene's germline CDR1 is SGHRS and CDR2 YFSETQ.